This T cell receptor beta chain was recovered during a study of identical twins. V lost 6 bases and J lost 0; bases outside the gene matches: 8. Germline CDR1 reads SGHRS; CDR2 reads YFSETQ. The CDR3 runs 16 residues. This clonotype occurred a few times. Its antigen is unidentified. Study-wide findings and caveats: Models underestimated out-of-frame TCR alpha sharing in monozygotic twins. Invariant MAIT and iNKT cells are populations that could partly confound zero-insertion analyses.

The authors used template switching to add a universal primer site and gave cDNA unique molecular identifiers. In TCRdb, the 5' RACE reads were re-called with MiXCR into one record per CDR3 protein. The sample holds approximately 700,000 distinct CDR3 sequences, 15% to 20% seen once. This same sample was also taken into another study, of T cells expressing NK-cell markers. That work contributes: Seven of the eight sequenced donors were classified as HCMV-seropositive, and one was classified as seronegative.

The specimen sequenced was PBMCs. The chain has TRBV5-1 and TRBJ1-4, with 7 nucleotides matching TRBD1. The receptor was derived from a woman between 18 and 29 years old in good health. The CDR3 region has the DNA TGCGCCAGCAATACAGGGGTTTTGTCAACTAATGAAAAACTGTTTTTT. Its protein product is CASNTGVLSTNEKLFF.